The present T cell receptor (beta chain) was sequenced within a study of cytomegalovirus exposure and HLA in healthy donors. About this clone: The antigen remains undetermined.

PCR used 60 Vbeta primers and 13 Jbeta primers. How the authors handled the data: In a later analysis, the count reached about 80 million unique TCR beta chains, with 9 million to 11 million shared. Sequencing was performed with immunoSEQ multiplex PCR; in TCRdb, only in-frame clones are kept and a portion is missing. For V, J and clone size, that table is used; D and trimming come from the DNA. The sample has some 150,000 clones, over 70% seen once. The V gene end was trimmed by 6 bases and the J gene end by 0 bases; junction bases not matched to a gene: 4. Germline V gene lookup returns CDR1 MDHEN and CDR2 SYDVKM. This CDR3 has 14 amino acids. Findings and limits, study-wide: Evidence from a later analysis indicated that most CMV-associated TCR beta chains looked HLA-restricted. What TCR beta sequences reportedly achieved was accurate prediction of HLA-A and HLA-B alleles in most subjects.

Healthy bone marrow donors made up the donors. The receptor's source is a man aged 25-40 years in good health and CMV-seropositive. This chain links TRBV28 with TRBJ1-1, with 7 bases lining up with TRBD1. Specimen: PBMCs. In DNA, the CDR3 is TGTGCCAGCAGCCTGACAGGGATGAACACTGAAGCTTTCTTT. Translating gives CASSLTGMNTEAFF.